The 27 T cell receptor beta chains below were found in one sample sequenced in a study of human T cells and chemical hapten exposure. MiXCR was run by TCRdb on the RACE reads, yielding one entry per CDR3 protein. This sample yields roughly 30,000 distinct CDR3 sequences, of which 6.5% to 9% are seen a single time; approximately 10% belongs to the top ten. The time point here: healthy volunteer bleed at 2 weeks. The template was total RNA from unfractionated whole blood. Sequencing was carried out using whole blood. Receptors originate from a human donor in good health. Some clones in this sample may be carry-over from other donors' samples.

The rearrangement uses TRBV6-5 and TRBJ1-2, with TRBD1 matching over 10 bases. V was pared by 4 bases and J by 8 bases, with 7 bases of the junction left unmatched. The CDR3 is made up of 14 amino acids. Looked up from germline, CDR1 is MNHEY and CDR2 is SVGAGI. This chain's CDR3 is CASSLTWTGGGYTF. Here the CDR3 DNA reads TGTGCCAGCAGTTTAACCTGGACAGGGGGGGGCTACACCTTC.

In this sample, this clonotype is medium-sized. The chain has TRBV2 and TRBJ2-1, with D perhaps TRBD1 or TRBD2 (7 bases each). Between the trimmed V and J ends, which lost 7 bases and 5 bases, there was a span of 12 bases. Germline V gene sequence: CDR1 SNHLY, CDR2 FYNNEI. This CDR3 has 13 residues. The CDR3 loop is CASKRDRNNEQFF. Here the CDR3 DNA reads TGTGCCAGCAAGCGGGACAGAAACAATGAGCAGTTCTTC. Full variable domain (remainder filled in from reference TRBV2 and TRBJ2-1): EPEVTQTPSHQVTQMGQEVILRCVPISNHLYFYWYRQILGQKVEFLVSFYNNEISEKSEIFDDQFSVERPDGSNFTLKIRSTKLEDSAMYFCASKRDRNNEQFFGPGTRLTVL.

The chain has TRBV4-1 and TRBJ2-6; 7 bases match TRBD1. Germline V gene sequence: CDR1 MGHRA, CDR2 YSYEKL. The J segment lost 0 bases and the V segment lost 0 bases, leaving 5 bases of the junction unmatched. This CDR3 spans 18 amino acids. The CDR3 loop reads CASSQEGDSSSGANVLTF. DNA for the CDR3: TGCGCCAGCAGCCAAGAGGGGGACAGCAGCTCTGGGGCCAACGTCCTGACTTTC.

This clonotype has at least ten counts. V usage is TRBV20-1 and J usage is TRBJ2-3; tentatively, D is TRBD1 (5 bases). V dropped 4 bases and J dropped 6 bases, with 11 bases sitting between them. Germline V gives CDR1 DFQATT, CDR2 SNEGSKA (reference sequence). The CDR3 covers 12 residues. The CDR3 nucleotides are TGCAGTGCTACTCTAGGGGTGGATACGCAGTATTTT. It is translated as CSATLGVDTQYF.

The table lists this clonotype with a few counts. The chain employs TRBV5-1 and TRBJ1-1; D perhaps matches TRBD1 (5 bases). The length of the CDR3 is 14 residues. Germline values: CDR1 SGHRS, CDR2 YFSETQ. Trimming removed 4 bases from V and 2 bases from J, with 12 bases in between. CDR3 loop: CASSLDILNTEAFF. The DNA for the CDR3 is TGCGCCAGCAGCCTGGACATCTTAAACACTGAAGCTTTCTTT.

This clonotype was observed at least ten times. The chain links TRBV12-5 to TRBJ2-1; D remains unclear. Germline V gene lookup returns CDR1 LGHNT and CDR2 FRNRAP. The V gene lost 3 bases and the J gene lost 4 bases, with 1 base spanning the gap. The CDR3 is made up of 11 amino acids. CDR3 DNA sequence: TGTGCTAGTGGTTTATACAATGAGCAGTTCTTC. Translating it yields CASGLYNEQFF.

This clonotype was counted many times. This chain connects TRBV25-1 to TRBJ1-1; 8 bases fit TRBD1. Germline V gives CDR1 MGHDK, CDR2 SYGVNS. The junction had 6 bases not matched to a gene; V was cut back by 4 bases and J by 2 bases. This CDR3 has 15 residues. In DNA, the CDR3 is TGTGCCAGCAGTGTCGACAGGGGCCAAAACACTGAAGCTTTCTTT. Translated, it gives CASSVDRGQNTEAFF.

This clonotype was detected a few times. CDR3 coding DNA: TGCAGTGCTAGAGAGACAGGGGAAGACTATGGCTACACCTTC. Its translation: CSARETGEDYGYTF. The chain recombines TRBV20-1 with TRBJ1-2, with 8 bases matching TRBD1. This CDR3 comprises 14 residues. The J segment lost 3 bases and the V segment lost 0 bases, leaving 3 bases of the junction unmatched. CDR1 and CDR2 (germline): DFQATT, SNEGSKA (reference sequence).

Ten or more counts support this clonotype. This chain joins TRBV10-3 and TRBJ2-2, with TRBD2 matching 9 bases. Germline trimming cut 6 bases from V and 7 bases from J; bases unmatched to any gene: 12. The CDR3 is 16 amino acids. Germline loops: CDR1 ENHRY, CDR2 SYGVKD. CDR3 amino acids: CAISKAGGLESGELFF. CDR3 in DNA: TGTGCCATCAGCAAAGCGGGGGGCCTGGAGAGCGGGGAGCTGTTTTTT.

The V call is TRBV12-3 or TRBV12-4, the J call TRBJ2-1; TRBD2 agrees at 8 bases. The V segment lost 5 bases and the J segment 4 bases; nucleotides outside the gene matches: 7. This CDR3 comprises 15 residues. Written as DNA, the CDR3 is TGTGCCAGCAGTCATAGCGGGGCGGATTACAATGAGCAGTTCTTC. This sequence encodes CASSHSGADYNEQFF.

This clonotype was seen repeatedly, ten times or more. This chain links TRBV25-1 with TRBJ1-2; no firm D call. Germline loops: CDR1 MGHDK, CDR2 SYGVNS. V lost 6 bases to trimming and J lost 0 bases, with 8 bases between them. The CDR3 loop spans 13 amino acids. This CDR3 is CASSPNTNYGYTF. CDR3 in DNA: TGTGCCAGCAGCCCAAACACTAACTATGGCTACACCTTC.

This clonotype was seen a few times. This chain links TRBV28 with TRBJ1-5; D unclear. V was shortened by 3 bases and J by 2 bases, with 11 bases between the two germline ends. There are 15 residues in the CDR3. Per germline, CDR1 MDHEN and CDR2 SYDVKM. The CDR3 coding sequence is TGTGCCAGCAGTTTTGGGTCCCTGGGCAATCAGCCCCAGCATTTT. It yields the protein CASSFGSLGNQPQHF.

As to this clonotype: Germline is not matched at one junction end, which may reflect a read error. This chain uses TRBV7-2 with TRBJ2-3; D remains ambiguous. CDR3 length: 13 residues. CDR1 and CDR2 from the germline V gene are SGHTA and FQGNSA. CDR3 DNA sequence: TGTGCCAGCAGCTTAGGCCGCACTGATACGCAGTATTTT. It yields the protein CASSLGRTDTQYF.

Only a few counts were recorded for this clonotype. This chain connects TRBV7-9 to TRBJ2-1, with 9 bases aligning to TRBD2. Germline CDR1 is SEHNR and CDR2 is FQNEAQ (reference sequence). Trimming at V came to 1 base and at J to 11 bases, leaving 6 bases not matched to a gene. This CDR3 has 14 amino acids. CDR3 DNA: TGTGCCAGCAGCTTAGGGACTTCTAGCGGGAAGCAGTTCTTC. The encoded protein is CASSLGTSSGKQFF. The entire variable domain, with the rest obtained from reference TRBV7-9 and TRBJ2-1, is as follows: DTGVSQNPRHKITKRGQNVTFRCDPISEHNRLYWYRQTLGQGPEFLTYFQNEAQLEKSRLLSDRFSAERPKGSFSTLEIQRTEQGDSAMYLCASSLGTSSGKQFFGPGTRLTVL.

CDR3 region: CASRGMTEAFF. The CDR3 nucleotides read TGTGCCTCCAGAGGTATGACTGAAGCTTTCTTT. The chain joins TRBV7-9 to TRBJ1-1, with unresolved D. Germline V CDR1 and CDR2: SEHNR, FQNEAQ (reference sequence). V was shortened by 11 bases and J by 5 bases, with 12 bases between the two germline ends. The CDR3 extends over 11 amino acids.

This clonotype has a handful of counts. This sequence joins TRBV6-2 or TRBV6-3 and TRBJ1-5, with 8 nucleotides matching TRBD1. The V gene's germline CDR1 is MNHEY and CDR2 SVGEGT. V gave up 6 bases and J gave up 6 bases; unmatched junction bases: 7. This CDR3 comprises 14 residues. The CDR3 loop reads CASSPDRVGQPQHF. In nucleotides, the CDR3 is TGTGCCAGCAGCCCGGACAGGGTCGGTCAGCCCCAGCATTTT.

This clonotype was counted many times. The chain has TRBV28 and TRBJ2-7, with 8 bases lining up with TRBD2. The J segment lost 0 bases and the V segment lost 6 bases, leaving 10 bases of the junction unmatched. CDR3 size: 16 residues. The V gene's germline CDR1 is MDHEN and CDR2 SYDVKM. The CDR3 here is CASRPTGSGSSYEQYF. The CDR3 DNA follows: TGTGCCAGCAGGCCGACCGGGAGCGGGAGCTCCTACGAGCAGTACTTC.

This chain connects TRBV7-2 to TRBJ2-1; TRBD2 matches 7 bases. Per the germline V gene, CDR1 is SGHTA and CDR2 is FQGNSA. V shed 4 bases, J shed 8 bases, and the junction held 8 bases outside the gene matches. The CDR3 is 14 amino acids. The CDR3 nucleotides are TGTGCCAGCAGCTCCCTAGCGGCCACGTATGAGCAGTTCTTC. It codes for CASSSLAATYEQFF. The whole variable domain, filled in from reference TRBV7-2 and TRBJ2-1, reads GAGVSQSPSNKVTEKGKDVELRCDPISGHTALYWYRQSLGQGLEFLIYFQGNSAPDKSGLPSDRFSAERTGGSVSTLTIQRTQQEDSAVYLCASSSLAATYEQFFGPGTRLTVL.

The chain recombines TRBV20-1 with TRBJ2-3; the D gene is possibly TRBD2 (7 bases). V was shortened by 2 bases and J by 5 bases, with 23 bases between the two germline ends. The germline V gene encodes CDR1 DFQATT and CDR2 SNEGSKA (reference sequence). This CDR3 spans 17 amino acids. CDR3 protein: CSARTPKGGGPGDTQYF. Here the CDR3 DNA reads TGCAGTGCTAGAACCCCCAAGGGGGGGGGGCCAGGAGATACGCAGTATTTT.

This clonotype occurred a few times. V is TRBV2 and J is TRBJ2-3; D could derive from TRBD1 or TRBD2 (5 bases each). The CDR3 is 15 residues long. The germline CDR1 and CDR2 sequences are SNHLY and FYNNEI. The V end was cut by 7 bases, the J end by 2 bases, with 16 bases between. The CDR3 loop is CASKTDRLNTDTQYF. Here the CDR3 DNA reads TGTGCCAGCAAAACCGACAGACTAAACACAGATACGCAGTATTTT.

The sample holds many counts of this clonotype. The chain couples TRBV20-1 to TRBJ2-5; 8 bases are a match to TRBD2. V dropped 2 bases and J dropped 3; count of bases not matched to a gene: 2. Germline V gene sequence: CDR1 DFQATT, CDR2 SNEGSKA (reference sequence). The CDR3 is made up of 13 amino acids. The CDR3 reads CSARPGLEETQYF. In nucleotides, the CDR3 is TGCAGTGCTAGACCGGGACTAGAAGAGACCCAGTACTTC.

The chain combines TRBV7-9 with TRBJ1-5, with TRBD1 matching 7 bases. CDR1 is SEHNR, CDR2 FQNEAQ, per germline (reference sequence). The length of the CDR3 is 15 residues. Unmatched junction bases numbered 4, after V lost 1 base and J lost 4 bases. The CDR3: CASSLGDSPNQPQHF. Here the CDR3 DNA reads TGTGCCAGCAGCTTAGGGGACAGTCCAAATCAGCCCCAGCATTTT.

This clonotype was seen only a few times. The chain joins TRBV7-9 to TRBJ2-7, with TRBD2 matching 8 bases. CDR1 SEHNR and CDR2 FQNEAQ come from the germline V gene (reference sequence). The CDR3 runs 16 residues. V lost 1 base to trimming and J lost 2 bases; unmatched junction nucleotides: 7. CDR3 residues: CASSLDSGRAAYEQYF. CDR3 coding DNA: TGTGCCAGCAGCTTAGACTCCGGGAGGGCCGCCTACGAGCAGTACTTC.

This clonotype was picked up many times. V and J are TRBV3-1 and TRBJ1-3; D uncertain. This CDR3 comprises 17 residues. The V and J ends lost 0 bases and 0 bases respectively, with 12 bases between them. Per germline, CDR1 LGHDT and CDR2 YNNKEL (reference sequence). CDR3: CASSQDIRSFSGNTIYF. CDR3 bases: TGTGCCAGCAGCCAAGATATCCGGTCTTTCTCTGGAAACACCATATATTTT.

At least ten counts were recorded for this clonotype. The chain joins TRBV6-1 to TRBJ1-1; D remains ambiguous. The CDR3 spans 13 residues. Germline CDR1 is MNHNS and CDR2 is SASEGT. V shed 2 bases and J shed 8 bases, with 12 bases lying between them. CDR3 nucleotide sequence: TGTGCCAGCAGTGAAAACAGAATTAGCGAAGCTTTCTTT. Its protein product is CASSENRISEAFF.

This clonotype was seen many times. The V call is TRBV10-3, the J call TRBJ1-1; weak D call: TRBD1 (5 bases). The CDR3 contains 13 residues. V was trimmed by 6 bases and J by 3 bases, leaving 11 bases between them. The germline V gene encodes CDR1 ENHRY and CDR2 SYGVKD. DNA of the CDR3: TGTGCCATCAGAGGGGACTGGGACACTGAAGCTTTCTTT. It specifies CAIRGDWDTEAFF.

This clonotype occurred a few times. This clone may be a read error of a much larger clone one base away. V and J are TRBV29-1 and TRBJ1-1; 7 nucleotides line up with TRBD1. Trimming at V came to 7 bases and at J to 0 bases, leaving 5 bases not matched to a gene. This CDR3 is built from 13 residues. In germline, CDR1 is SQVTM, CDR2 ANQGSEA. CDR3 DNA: TGCAGCGCCGGGGGACAGCTGAACACTGAAGCTTTCTTT. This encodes CSAGGQLNTEAFF.